The 9 T cell receptor beta chains in this list originate from one sample, sequenced in a study of tissue T cells after allogeneic stem cell transplantation. Generated by immunoSEQ multiplex PCR, the TCRdb table keeps only in-frame clones and is missing some. The sample has approximately 1,500 clones; roughly 51% are singletons. Time point given: mouse harvest day 14 after allogeneic transplant. Each mouse received 10^7 T-cell-depleted marrow cells plus 10^6 splenic CD5+ T cells by tail vein. Input material: liver tissue. These receptor sequences come from a female BALB/c mouse given C57BL/6 T cells with graft-versus-host disease after an allogeneic hematopoietic cell transplant.

Points on this clone: Here the gene names and germline are mouse. The missing CDR3 end, 1 residue past where the read stops, is filled in from the germline J gene. The genes are TRBV26 and TRBJ2-4; 9 nucleotides line up with TRBD1. Germline loops: CDR1 KGHPV, CDR2 FQNQEV (reference sequence). The V segment lost 5 bases and the J segment 1 base; nucleotides outside the gene matches: 1. This CDR3 is built from 14 residues. The sequenced part of the CDR3 DNA is TGTGCCAGCAGTTGGGACAGGGGTCAAAACACCTTGTAC. Protein: CASSWDRGQNTLY. The whole CDR3 sequence reads CASSWDRGQNTLYF.

This clone appeared once. Gene names denote mouse genes. Read coverage stops 1 residue before the CDR3 terminus; the germline J gene supplies the remainder. The chain uses TRBV12-1 and TRBJ2-4, with D unresolved. Germline lookup yields CDR1 SGHSN and CDR2 HYEKVE. The CDR3 is made up of 13 amino acids. V lost 0 bases and J 1 base, leaving 4 bases between the germline ends. The CDR3 DNA, read in part, is TGTGCCAGCTCTCTCTGGGGTCAAAACACCTTGTAC. Translated: CASSLWGQNTLY. The whole CDR3 region reads CASSLWGQNTLYF.

In this sample, this clone turned up a few times. Genes here carry mouse names. The read ends 1 residue before the CDR3 terminus; that terminus is restored from the germline J gene. The V and J genes are TRBV20 and TRBJ2-7, with 8 bases fitting TRBD1. Germline CDR1 and CDR2: GFQATS and STVNSAI. There are 12 residues in the CDR3. With 1 base clipped from V and 4 bases from J, the junction kept 0 bases outside the gene matches. The CDR3 bases that were read are TGTGGTGCTAGGGGGACAGGGTATGAACAGTAC. It is translated as CGARGTGYEQY. In full, the CDR3 reads CGARGTGYEQYF.

This clone appeared once. Gene names are mouse gene names. The sequenced fragment ends 1 residue before the CDR3 boundary, so the rest is inferred from the germline J gene. This chain links TRBV23 with TRBJ2-2; the D segment call TRBD2 is taken from the table without a DNA check. This CDR3 region has 16 residues. The germline gives CDR1 KGHTA, CDR2 FQNQQP. The covered CDR3 bases are TGCTCCAGCAGTCAAACTGGGGGAACAAACACCGGGCAGCTCTAC. This gives the protein CSSSQTGGTNTGQLY. The complete CDR3 reads CSSSQTGGTNTGQLYF.

The table lists this clone with a few counts. The gene symbols are mouse symbols. The read halts 1 residue ahead of the CDR3 end, with the missing end drawn from the germline J gene. The chain links TRBV19 to TRBJ2-7; TRBD1 matches 11 bases. J was trimmed by 0 bases and V by 2 bases; bases with no gene match: 1. The CDR3 covers 15 residues. The germline CDR1 and CDR2 sequences are FNHDT and SITEND (reference sequence). CDR3 region: CASSIGTGGSYEQYF. The CDR3 bases that were read are TGTGCCAGCAGTATTGGGACAGGGGGCTCCTATGAACAGTAC.

Remarks on this clone: Genes and germline come from the mouse. The read halts 1 residue ahead of the CDR3 end, with the missing end drawn from the germline J gene. The genes are TRBV15 and TRBJ1-3; perhaps TRBD1 as D (5 bases). CDR1 SGHND and CDR2 FRSKSL come from the germline V gene. The CDR3 contains 13 residues. V dropped 5 bases and J dropped 4 bases, with 9 bases sitting between them. The DNA read from the CDR3 is TGTGCCAGCAGTCAGGGTACGGGAAATACGCTCTAT. This sequence encodes CASSQGTGNTLY. The whole CDR3 sequence is CASSQGTGNTLYF.

As for this clone: The listed genes are named as in mouse. The read gets to within 1 residue of the CDR3 end, and the germline J gene fills in the rest. The chain uses TRBV13-2 and TRBJ1-4; the D gene is possibly TRBD1 (6 bases). Germline V CDR1 and CDR2: NNHNN, SYGAGS (reference sequence). V gave up 2 bases and J gave up 0 bases, with 8 bases separating them. The CDR3 is 15 amino acids. CDR3 residues: CASGDRGISNERLFF. Partial CDR3 DNA: TGTGCCAGCGGTGACAGGGGCATTTCCAACGAAAGATTATTT.

This clone appeared a few times. Mouse gene names and germline throughout. CDR3 sequence: CASSLPGPNSDYTF. CDR3 DNA, as far as it was read: TGTGCCAGCAGTCTGCCGGGGCCTAACTCCGACTACACC. The V call is TRBV26, the J call TRBJ1-2; possible D gene TRBD1, 5 bases. Read sequence stops 1 residue before the CDR3 end, and the germline J gene provides the missing end. The CDR3 is 14 residues long. Germline CDR1 and CDR2: KGHPV and FQNQEV (reference sequence). V was trimmed by 2 bases and J by 2 bases, leaving 9 bases between them.

As to this clone: All gene names here are mouse names. The sequenced fragment ends 1 residue before the CDR3 boundary, so the rest is inferred from the germline J gene. The rearrangement uses TRBV5 and TRBJ2-7; D may be TRBD2 (5 bases). V was shortened by 2 bases and J by 3 bases, with 8 bases between the two germline ends. The CDR3 is 13 amino acids. CDR1 LGHNA and CDR2 YNLKQL come from the germline V gene (reference sequence). Incomplete CDR3 DNA: TGTGCCAGCAGCCAAAGGCTGGGCTATGAACAGTAC. This translates into CASSQRLGYEQY. The full CDR3 sequence reads CASSQRLGYEQYF.